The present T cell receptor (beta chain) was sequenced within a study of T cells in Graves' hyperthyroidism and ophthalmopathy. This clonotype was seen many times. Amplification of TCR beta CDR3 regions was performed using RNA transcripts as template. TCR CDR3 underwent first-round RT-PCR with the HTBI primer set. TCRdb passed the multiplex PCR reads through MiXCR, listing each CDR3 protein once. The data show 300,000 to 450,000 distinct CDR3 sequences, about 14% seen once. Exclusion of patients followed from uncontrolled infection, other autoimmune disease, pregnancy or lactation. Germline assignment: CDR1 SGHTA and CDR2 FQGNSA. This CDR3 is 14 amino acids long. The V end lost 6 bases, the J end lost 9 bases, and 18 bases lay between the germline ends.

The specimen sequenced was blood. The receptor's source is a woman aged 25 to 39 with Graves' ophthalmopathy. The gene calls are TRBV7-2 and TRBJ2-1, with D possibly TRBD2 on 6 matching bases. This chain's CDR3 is CASRGGELRGEQFF. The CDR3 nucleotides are TGTGCCAGCAGGGGGGGAGAACTACGTGGTGAGCAGTTCTTC.